This T cell receptor (beta chain) was sequenced during a study of T cell responses to AZD1222 COVID-19 vaccine. The CDR3 totals 14 residues. Germline CDR1 and CDR2: LGHDT and YNNKEL (reference sequence). V shed 4 bases and J shed 0 bases, with 7 bases lying between them. Clones were read by immunoSEQ multiplex PCR, and TCRdb kept only the in-frame ones, dropping some. The table includes around 120,000 clones, over 75% detected once. Concerning this clone itself: What it binds is not known.

Study-wide results and limits: Seropositive status at baseline applied to only 6 or 7 AZD1222 recipients. Possibly, clonal diversity was underestimated; donors were largely white British and included more females. Within unmutated variant regions lay the reported targets of nearly half of spike-specific TCRs. Vaccine-associated CD4 TCRs spanned spike, dominant at 160-218 and 743-854.

This sequence was found in an adult in good health. Here the sequenced sample was peripheral blood, taken on day 0 of AZD1222 vaccination. The chain joins TRBV3-1 (or the pseudogene TRBV3-2) to TRBJ2-1; D is unresolved. The CDR3 region is CASSLIGSYNEQFF. The DNA of the CDR3 is TGTGCCAGCAGCCTCATTGGCTCCTACAATGAGCAGTTCTTC.